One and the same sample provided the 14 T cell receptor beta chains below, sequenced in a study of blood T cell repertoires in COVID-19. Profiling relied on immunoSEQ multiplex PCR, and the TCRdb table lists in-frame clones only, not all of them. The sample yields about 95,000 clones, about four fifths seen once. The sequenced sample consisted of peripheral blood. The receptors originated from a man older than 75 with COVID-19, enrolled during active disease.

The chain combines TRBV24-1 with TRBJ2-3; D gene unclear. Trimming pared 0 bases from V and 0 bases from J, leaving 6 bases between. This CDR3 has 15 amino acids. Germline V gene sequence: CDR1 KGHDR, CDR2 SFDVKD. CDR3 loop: CATSDLSTSTDTQYF. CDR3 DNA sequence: TGTGCCACCAGTGATTTGTCTACTAGCACAGATACGCAGTATTTT.

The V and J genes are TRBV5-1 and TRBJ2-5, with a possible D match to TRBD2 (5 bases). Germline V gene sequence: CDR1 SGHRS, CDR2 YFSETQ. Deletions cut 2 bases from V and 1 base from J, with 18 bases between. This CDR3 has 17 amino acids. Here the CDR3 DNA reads TGCGCCAGCAGCTTCCTTTTCGACTCGGGGTTCCAAGAGACCCAGTACTTC. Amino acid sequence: CASSFLFDSGFQETQYF.

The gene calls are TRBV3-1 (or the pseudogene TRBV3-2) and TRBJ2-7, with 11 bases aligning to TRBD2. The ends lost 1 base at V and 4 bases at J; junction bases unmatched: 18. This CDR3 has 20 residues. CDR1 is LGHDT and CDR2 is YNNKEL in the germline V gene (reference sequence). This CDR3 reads CASSQGGAIFPRTSGYEQYF. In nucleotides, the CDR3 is TGTGCCAGCAGCCAAGGGGGAGCCATATTCCCCCGGACTAGCGGGTACGAGCAGTACTTC.

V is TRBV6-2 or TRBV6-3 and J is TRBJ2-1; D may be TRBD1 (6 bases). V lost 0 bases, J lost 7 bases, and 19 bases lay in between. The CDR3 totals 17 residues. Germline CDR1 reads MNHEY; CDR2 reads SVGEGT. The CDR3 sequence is CASSYSSSRGLVNEQFF. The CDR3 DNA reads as TGTGCCAGCAGTTACTCATCATCGAGGGGGTTGGTAAATGAGCAGTTCTTC.

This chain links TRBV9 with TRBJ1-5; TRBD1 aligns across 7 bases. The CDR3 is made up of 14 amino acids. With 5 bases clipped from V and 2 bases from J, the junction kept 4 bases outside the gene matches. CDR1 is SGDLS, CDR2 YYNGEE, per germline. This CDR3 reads CASSKTGRNQPQHF. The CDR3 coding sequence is TGTGCCAGCAGTAAGACAGGGCGCAATCAGCCCCAGCATTTT.

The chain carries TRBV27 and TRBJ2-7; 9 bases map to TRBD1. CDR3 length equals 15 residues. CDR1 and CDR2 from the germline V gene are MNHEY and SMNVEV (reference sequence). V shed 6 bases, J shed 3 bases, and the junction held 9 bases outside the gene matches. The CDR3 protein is CASRGGTGLIYEQYF. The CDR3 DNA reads TGTGCCAGCAGAGGGGGGACAGGGCTGATCTACGAGCAGTACTTC.

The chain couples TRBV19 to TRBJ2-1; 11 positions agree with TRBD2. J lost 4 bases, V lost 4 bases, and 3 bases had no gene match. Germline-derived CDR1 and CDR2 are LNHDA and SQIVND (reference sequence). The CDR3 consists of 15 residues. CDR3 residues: CASSKASGRYNEQFF. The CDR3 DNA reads TGTGCCAGTAGTAAGGCTAGCGGGAGGTACAATGAGCAGTTCTTC. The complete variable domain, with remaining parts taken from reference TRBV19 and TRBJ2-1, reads DGGITQSPKYLFRKEGQNVTLSCEQNLNHDAMYWYRQDPGQGLRLIYYSQIVNDFQKGDIAEGYSVSREKKESFPLTVTSAQKNPTAFYLCASSKASGRYNEQFFGPGTRLTVL.

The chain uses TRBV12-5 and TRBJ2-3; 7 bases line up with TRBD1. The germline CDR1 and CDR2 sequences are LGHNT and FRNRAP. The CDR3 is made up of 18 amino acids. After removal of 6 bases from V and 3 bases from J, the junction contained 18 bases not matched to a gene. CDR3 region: CASGQTRTGLPSTDTQYF. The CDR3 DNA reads TGTGCTAGTGGCCAAACCAGGACAGGCCTCCCTTCGACAGATACGCAGTATTTT.

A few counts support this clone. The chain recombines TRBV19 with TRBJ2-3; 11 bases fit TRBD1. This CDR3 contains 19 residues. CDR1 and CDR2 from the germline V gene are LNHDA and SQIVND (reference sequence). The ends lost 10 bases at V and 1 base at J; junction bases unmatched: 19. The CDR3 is CATGRPGQGGILGTDTQYF. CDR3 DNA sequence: TGTGCCACCGGGCGACCGGGACAGGGGGGGATTTTGGGCACAGATACGCAGTATTTT.

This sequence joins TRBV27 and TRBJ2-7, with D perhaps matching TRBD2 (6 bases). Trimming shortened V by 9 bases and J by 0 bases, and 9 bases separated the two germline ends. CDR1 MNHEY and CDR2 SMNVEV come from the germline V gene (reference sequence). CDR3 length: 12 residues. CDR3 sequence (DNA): TGTGCCAGTGGAGGGAACTCCTACGAGCAGTACTTC. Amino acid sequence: CASGGNSYEQYF.

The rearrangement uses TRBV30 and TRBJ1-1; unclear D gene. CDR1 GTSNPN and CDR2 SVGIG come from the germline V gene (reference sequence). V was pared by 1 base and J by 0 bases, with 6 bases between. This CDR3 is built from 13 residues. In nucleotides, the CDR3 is TGTGCCTGGAGTGCCCAGGTGAACACTGAAGCTTTCTTT. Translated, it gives CAWSAQVNTEAFF.

The CDR3 nucleotides read TGTGCCAGCAGGGGGACAGCTAGACCCGGGACTAGCGTTAGCACCGGGGAGCTGTTTTTT. Translated: CASRGTARPGTSVSTGELFF. V is TRBV28 and J is TRBJ2-2; 10 bases map to TRBD2. With V trimmed by 6 bases and J by 4 bases, 20 bases remained unmatched. CDR1 is MDHEN and CDR2 is SYDVKM in the germline V gene. The CDR3 is 20 amino acids.

The CDR3 reads CASSDRAYSNQPQHF. The CDR3 bases are TGTGCCAGCTCAGACAGGGCTTATAGCAATCAGCCCCAGCATTTT. The chain combines TRBV4-2 with TRBJ1-5, with 7 nucleotides matching TRBD1. Germline lookup yields CDR1 LGHNA and CDR2 YNFKEQ. V lost 8 bases and J lost 0; bases outside the gene matches: 7. This CDR3 is 15 amino acids long.

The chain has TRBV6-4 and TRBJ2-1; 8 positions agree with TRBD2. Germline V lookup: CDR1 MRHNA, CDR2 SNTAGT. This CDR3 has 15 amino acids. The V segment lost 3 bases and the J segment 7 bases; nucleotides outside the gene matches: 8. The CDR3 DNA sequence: TGTGCCAGCAGTGAAGAGGGACTAGGATCTAATGAGCAGTTCTTC. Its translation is CASSEEGLGSNEQFF.